This T cell receptor beta chain was sequenced in a study of cytomegalovirus exposure and HLA in healthy donors. Broader study findings: Immune exposure data for these donors was limited to CMV serostatus. Cytomegalovirus association was listed for approximately 150 TCR beta chains. TRBV6-2, TRBV6-3 and some other V segments were unresolvable in 87-base-pair reads. Diagnosis of cytomegalovirus status made by the classifier reportedly showed high specificity and sensitivity.

V was clipped by 1 base and J by 0 bases, with 7 bases between them. The CDR3 contains 15 residues. Per the germline V gene, CDR1 is SNHLY and CDR2 is FYNNEI. Primers: 60 Vbeta forward and 13 Jbeta reverse. Generated by immunoSEQ multiplex PCR, the TCRdb table keeps only in-frame clones and is missing some. Of 150,000 to 200,000 clones in the sample, roughly three quarters were seen once. With respect to this clone: Its antigen is not identified.

The sequence came from a woman aged 40 to 49 in good health and CMV-seropositive. What was sequenced was PBMCs. The rearrangement joins TRBV2 to TRBJ1-5; D gene ambiguous. CDR3 DNA: TGTGCCAGCAGTGAAGTGCGCGGTAGCAATCAGCCCCAGCATTTT. Protein: CASSEVRGSNQPQHF.